These T cell receptor beta chains were read from a single sample in a study of blood T cells in healthy people across ages. In TCRdb, the 5' RACE reads were re-called with MiXCR into one record per CDR3 protein. Altogether hundreds of thousands of distinct CDR3 sequences are present, roughly 50% being singletons, with the ten largest covering 40% to 50%. The sample comprised blood. The receptors were gathered from a man older than 75 in good health. The conserved cysteine and the conserved F or W are not part of the CDR3 here.

cdr3_aa	v_call	j_call
ASSFWGANEQF	TRBV12-3/TRBV12-4	TRBJ2-1
SAKGSLAGVNEQF	TRBV20-1	TRBJ2-1
ASRMDQPQH	TRBV7-8	TRBJ1-5
ARTSGTAGLEQY	TRBV5-1	TRBJ2-7
ASSQPRGRTTNEQF	TRBV7-9	TRBJ2-1
ASSEAIAGGLHPDTQY	TRBV6-1	TRBJ2-3
SATTSGRVSYEQY	TRBV20-1	TRBJ2-7
ASSYTPTTYNEQF	TRBV6-2/TRBV6-3	TRBJ2-1
ATSDGETAKNIQY	TRBV24-1	TRBJ2-4
ASSLGTGSSEQY	TRBV12-3/TRBV12-4	TRBJ2-7
SAVNREGRRYAY	TRBV20-1	TRBJ2-3
ASSSGQATQTY	TRBV28	TRBJ2-7
ASSLARTSGPSTDTQY	TRBV7-8	TRBJ2-3
ASSYQQGVNQPQH	TRBV6-6	TRBJ1-5